The 25 T cell receptor beta chains listed next were all sequenced from one sample in a study of vaccination and CD4 T cells after COVID-19. Cultured CD4+ T cell DNA was sequenced using the Oncomine TCR Beta short-read assay. DNA came from CD4+ T cells after culture. TCRdb reprocessed the PCR reads via MiXCR and lists one record per CDR3 protein. In the table there are around 7,100 distinct CDR3 sequences, about a third of which are singletons. The treatment denotes: approximately nine-day PBMC culture with coronavirus spike peptide pools or control peptides (ViraFEST assay). Unexposed donor CD4+ T cells predated the COVID-19 pandemic, collected 2011-2018. These receptors have no known antigen. The sample consisted of CD4+ T cells from blood, cultured in vitro. Receptor source: a human donor in good health.

This clonotype was found a few times. In nucleotides, the CDR3 is TGCAGTGCTGCCGGACTAGCCTACGAGCAGTACTTC. Residues: CSAAGLAYEQYF. The V call is TRBV20-1, the J call TRBJ2-7; 7 positions match TRBD2. CDR1 and CDR2 from the germline V gene are DFQATT and SNEGSKA (reference sequence). The CDR3 is 12 residues long. V dropped 5 bases and J dropped 2; count of bases not matched to a gene: 3.

V and J are TRBV19 and TRBJ2-2; D is uncertain. Germline V gives CDR1 LNHDA, CDR2 SQIVND (reference sequence). There are 14 residues in the CDR3. V was shortened by 0 bases and J by 8 bases, with 10 bases between the two germline ends. As DNA, the CDR3 is TGTGCCAGTAGTATAGATCCGGGCGGTGGGGAGCTGTTTTTT. This gives the protein CASSIDPGGGELFF.

V usage is TRBV6-2 or TRBV6-3 and J usage is TRBJ2-3, with D uncertain. Germline V lookup: CDR1 MNHEY, CDR2 SVGEGT. The CDR3 loop spans 13 amino acids. V lost 6 bases and J 8 bases, leaving 15 bases between the germline ends. Here the CDR3 reads CASSHNTAGTQYF. CDR3 sequence (DNA): TGTGCCAGCAGCCACAATACCGCAGGTACGCAGTATTTT.

This chain joins TRBV4-1 and TRBJ1-6; weak D call: TRBD1 (5 bases). The CDR3 has 15 amino acids. The V end lost 4 bases, the J end lost 6 bases, and 13 bases lay between the germline ends. Germline V gene sequence: CDR1 MGHRA, CDR2 YSYEKL. CDR3 DNA: TGCGCCAGCAGCCTTGAACGGGACCTTAATTCACCCCTCCACTTT. Protein product: CASSLERDLNSPLHF.

This clonotype came up once. V gene TRBV7-2 combines with J gene TRBJ2-7; 10 nucleotides align to TRBD2. This CDR3 has 18 amino acids. J gave up 1 base and V 4 bases, and 13 bases lay outside the gene matches. Germline V lookup: CDR1 SGHTA, CDR2 FQGNSA. The CDR3 nucleotides are TGTGCCAGCAGCTCGGGGGGCCCTAGCGGGGGTGGATCCTACGAGCAGTACTTC. Amino acid sequence: CASSSGGPSGGGSYEQYF.

V gene TRBV5-1 combines with J gene TRBJ1-2; the match to TRBD1 covers 8 bases. Germline CDR1 is SGHRS and CDR2 is YFSETQ. This CDR3 comprises 13 residues. The ends lost 4 bases at V and 8 bases at J; junction bases unmatched: 7. The CDR3 protein is CASSPQGDGGYTF. CDR3 nucleotide sequence: TGCGCCAGCAGCCCACAGGGGGATGGGGGCTACACCTTC.

CDR3 protein: CAWRQQNTEAFF. The DNA for the CDR3 is TGTGCCTGGAGGCAGCAGAACACTGAAGCTTTCTTT. This chain uses TRBV30 with TRBJ1-1, with unresolved D. V gave up 3 bases and J gave up 1 base, with 6 bases separating them. Germline CDR1 is GTSNPN and CDR2 is SVGIG (reference sequence). This CDR3 spans 12 amino acids.

The chain carries TRBV6-1 and TRBJ2-1; D is perhaps TRBD2 (5 bases). The germline CDR1 and CDR2 sequences are MNHNS and SASEGT. Trimming removed 10 bases from V and 2 bases from J, with 12 bases in between. The CDR3 runs 13 residues. The CDR3 sequence is CATREGPYNEQFF. The CDR3 DNA is TGTGCCACCCGAGAGGGCCCCTACAATGAGCAGTTCTTC.

This chain connects TRBV6-2 or TRBV6-3 to TRBJ1-1; 11 bases are a match to TRBD1. This CDR3 region has 14 residues. Germline V gives CDR1 MNHEY, CDR2 SVGEGT. The V and J ends lost 6 bases and 6 bases, in that order; junction bases with no gene match: 6. The CDR3 region has the DNA TGTGCCAGCAGATCTGGGACAGGGGGACCTGAAGCTTTCTTT. Residues: CASRSGTGGPEAFF.

In its sample, this clonotype was seen a few times. V and J are TRBV6-1 and TRBJ1-5; D may be TRBD1 (6 bases). Trimming took 4 bases from V and 6 from J, leaving 19 bases between them. There are 16 residues in the CDR3. The germline V gene encodes CDR1 MNHNS and CDR2 SASEGT. The CDR3 sequence is CASSATPTGSGQPQHF. CDR3 in DNA: TGTGCCAGCAGTGCCACTCCAACAGGGTCGGGTCAGCCCCAGCATTTT.

This clonotype was counted between two and nine times. Here the CDR3 reads CSARDQRGTEAFF. The CDR3 DNA reads TGCAGTGCTAGAGATCAGAGAGGAACTGAAGCTTTCTTT. This sequence joins TRBV20-1 and TRBJ1-1, with no clear D. Trimming shortened V by 0 bases and J by 5 bases, and 10 bases separated the two germline ends. This CDR3 spans 13 amino acids. Germline V CDR1 and CDR2: DFQATT, SNEGSKA (reference sequence).

The chain is built from TRBV2 and TRBJ2-5, with 7 nucleotides matching TRBD2. J gave up 2 bases and V 8 bases, and 11 bases lay outside the gene matches. Germline values: CDR1 SNHLY, CDR2 FYNNEI. The CDR3 loop spans 15 amino acids. CDR3 loop: CASSLAGGGQETQYF. In DNA form, the CDR3 reads TGTGCCAGCTCTCTGGCTGGGGGAGGGCAAGAGACCCAGTACTTC. Combining the CDR3 with reference TRBV2 and TRBJ2-5 gives the whole variable domain EPEVTQTPSHQVTQMGQEVILRCVPISNHLYFYWYRQILGQKVEFLVSFYNNEISEKSEIFDDQFSVERPDGSNFTLKIRSTKLEDSAMYFCASSLAGGGQETQYFGPGTRLLVL.

This clonotype has only a few counts. The chain recombines TRBV19 with TRBJ1-5; TRBD1 matches at 7 bases. The CDR3 spans 17 residues. Germline assignment: CDR1 LNHDA and CDR2 SQIVND (reference sequence). Losses at the gene ends were 6 bases for V and 2 bases for J; bases not matched to a gene: 13. The CDR3 spells CASSPIVNRGGNQPQHF. For the CDR3, the DNA is TGTGCCAGTAGCCCAATCGTAAACAGGGGAGGCAATCAGCCCCAGCATTTT.

A few counts support this clonotype. J is TRBJ1-2 and V is TRBV28, with 9 bases matching TRBD1. The CDR3 has 16 amino acids. Trimming removed 2 bases from V and 4 bases from J; junction bases left unmatched: 8. Per germline, CDR1 MDHEN and CDR2 SYDVKM. Written as DNA, the CDR3 is TGTGCCAGCAGTTTACCCGGGACAGGGACATCCTATGGCTACACCTTC. This gives the protein CASSLPGTGTSYGYTF.

This clonotype was counted only a few times. The rearrangement joins TRBV20-1 to TRBJ2-1; 9 bases are a match to TRBD2. This CDR3 spans 12 amino acids. The V segment lost 5 bases and the J segment 5 bases; nucleotides outside the gene matches: 1. The germline V gene has CDR1 DFQATT and CDR2 SNEGSKA (reference sequence). CDR3 sequence reads: CSAGLANNEQFF. The CDR3 DNA reads as TGCAGTGCTGGACTAGCGAACAATGAGCAGTTCTTC.

V gene TRBV27 combines with J gene TRBJ2-1, with D possibly being TRBD2 (5 bases). V shed 3 bases and J shed 8 bases, with 5 bases lying between them. The germline CDR1 and CDR2 sequences are MNHEY and SMNVEV (reference sequence). The CDR3 covers 11 residues. CDR3 in DNA: TGTGCCAGCAGTTTGCGGGATGAGCAGTTCTTC. Its translation is CASSLRDEQFF.

This clonotype was detected only once. The chain is built from TRBV5-6 and TRBJ2-7, with D possibly matching TRBD1 (6 bases). V lost 0 bases and J 5 bases, leaving 15 bases between the germline ends. Germline lookup yields CDR1 SGHDT and CDR2 YYEEEE. The CDR3 is 15 amino acids. CDR3 in amino acids: CASSLEQGIGNEQYF. DNA of the CDR3: TGTGCCAGCAGCTTGGAACAGGGAATAGGAAACGAGCAGTACTTC.

CDR3 bases: TGTGCCACCAGCCCCATTCGACAGGGGACCGGGGAGCTGTTTTTT. It codes for CATSPIRQGTGELFF. The J gene is TRBJ2-2, the V gene TRBV24-1; 8 bases line up with TRBD1. The CDR3 contains 15 residues. Germline loops: CDR1 KGHDR, CDR2 SFDVKD. The V segment lost 7 bases and the J segment 5 bases; nucleotides outside the gene matches: 8.

V is TRBV6-1 and J is TRBJ2-1; D is possibly TRBD1 or TRBD2 (5 bases each). The CDR3 contains 11 residues. The germline V gene has CDR1 MNHNS and CDR2 SASEGT. The V and J ends lost 7 bases and 7 bases respectively, with 8 bases between them. The CDR3 here is CASTWGNEQFF. The CDR3 DNA reads as TGTGCCAGCACCTGGGGGAATGAGCAGTTCTTC.

The chain uses TRBV4-3 and TRBJ2-1; 8 nucleotides match TRBD1. The CDR3 length is 15 residues. CDR1 and CDR2 from the germline V gene are LGHNA and YSLEER. The junction had 5 bases not matched to a gene; V was cut back by 4 bases and J by 3 bases. The CDR3 nucleotides read TGCGCCAGCAGCCCGGACAGGGAAAGCTACAATGAGCAGTTCTTC. Its protein product is CASSPDRESYNEQFF.

The genes are TRBV7-6 and TRBJ1-3; D is unresolved. V lost 7 bases to trimming and J lost 2 bases, with 15 bases between them. The CDR3 spans 15 residues. Per the germline V gene, CDR1 is SGHVS and CDR2 is FNYEAQ. The CDR3 bases are TGTGCCAGCACCCAACAAACTTCACCTGGAAACACCATATATTTT. Protein: CASTQQTSPGNTIYF.

This clonotype was detected only a few times. This sequence joins TRBV7-2 and TRBJ1-6; D not certain. Germline CDR1 SGHTA, CDR2 FQGNSA. This CDR3 spans 11 amino acids. V lost 4 bases to trimming and J lost 13 bases, with 8 bases between them. In DNA form, the CDR3 reads TGTGCCAGCAGCTCTGGTGGGCCCCTCCACTTT. It yields the protein CASSSGGPLHF.

V usage is TRBV7-2 and J usage is TRBJ1-3; D unresolved. With 3 bases removed from V and 4 bases from J, the gap between germline ends came to 10 bases. Germline V gene lookup returns CDR1 SGHTA and CDR2 FQGNSA. CDR3 length equals 14 residues. The DNA for the CDR3 is TGTGCCAGCAGCTTGTCGGCGGCAGGAAACACCATATATTTT. Its translation: CASSLSAAGNTIYF.

The rearrangement joins TRBV3-1 to TRBJ1-5; TRBD1 matches at 7 bases. This CDR3 is built from 15 residues. Losses at the gene ends were 1 base for V and 6 bases for J; bases not matched to a gene: 6. Germline CDR1 LGHDT, CDR2 YNNKEL (reference sequence). The CDR3 loop is CASSQGTGRLQPQHF. The DNA for the CDR3 is TGTGCCAGCAGCCAAGGGACAGGTAGACTTCAGCCCCAGCATTTT.

V usage is TRBV10-3 and J usage is TRBJ2-7, with D perhaps TRBD1 or TRBD2 (5 bases each). V lost 0 bases and J 5 bases, leaving 14 bases between the germline ends. CDR1 is ENHRY and CDR2 is SYGVKD in the germline V gene. The CDR3 runs to 15 residues. In DNA form, the CDR3 reads TGTGCCATCAGTGAGTCGGGGGTTGGGGCGGACGAGCAGTACTTC. Protein sequence: CAISESGVGADEQYF.